The clone carrying this TCR beta chain was seen once. The antigen remains undetermined. The study profiled TCR beta VDJ and CDR3 using genomic DNA as template. Using its own MiXCR run on the reads, TCRdb lists one record per CDR3 protein. Of about 160,000 distinct CDR3 sequences listed, 45% to 55% were seen once; the top ten hold approximately 2.9%. The V and J ends lost 5 bases and 3 bases respectively, with 11 bases between them. Germline V gives CDR1 SGHAT, CDR2 FQDESV (reference sequence). This CDR3 is 14 amino acids long. This sample stems from a study of CD8+CD57+ T cells in acquired aplastic anemia. Overall study context: Mean DNA quantity obtained from sorted CD4+ and CD8+ cells was 3 to 3.5 ug. Study conclusions and caveats: A significant difference in CD8+ Simpson's diversity between patients and controls was not found.

Only patients with CD8+CD57+ cell expansion on flow cytometry were chosen for sequencing. Every patient was diagnosed with severe acquired aplastic anemia. Patients had received no therapy at the time of blood sampling. This receptor was obtained from a human donor with aplastic anemia. Source material: sorted CD4+, CD8+, or CD8+CD57+ T cells (not recorded which) from PBMCs. The chain couples TRBV11-1 to TRBJ2-1, with D perhaps TRBD2 (5 bases). Written as DNA, the CDR3 is TGTGCCAGCAGCCAGGACTGGAACTACAATGAGCAGTTCTTC. Its translation is CASSQDWNYNEQFF.